A selection of T cell receptor beta chains follows, all from one sample in a study of blood T cells in healthy people across ages. One entry per CDR3 protein, called by TCRdb with MiXCR from the 5' RACE reads. This sample yields more than 800,000 distinct CDR3 sequences, of which 29% are seen a single time; 17% belongs to the top ten. Material for sequencing was blood. These TCRs come from an elderly woman in good health. CDR3s include the opening cysteine and the closing phenylalanine or tryptophan. A D gene is named only where the DNA matches it firmly. Where a row states a size, it is once, few, many or the class of an expanded clone; other rows omit it.

d_call	v_call	j_call	clone_size	cdr3_aa	cdr3_nt
-	TRBV4-1	TRBJ1-1	few	CASSPYDRNTEAFF	TGCGCCAGCAGCCCTTACGACAGGAACACTGAAGCTTTCTTT
TRBD2	TRBV12-3/TRBV12-4	TRBJ2-1	many	CASSLAPSGGRLDEQFF	TGTGCCAGCAGTTTAGCGCCTAGCGGGGGCCGCTTGGATGAGCAGTTCTTC
-	TRBV4-3	TRBJ2-3	-	CASRLGPLQGTQYF	TGCGCCAGCCGCTTAGGACCGCTACAGGGCACGCAGTATTTT
-	TRBV6-4	TRBJ2-7	few	CASRKQALSYNEQYF	TGTGCCAGCAGAAAACAGGCCCTCTCCTACAATGAGCAGTACTTC
TRBD2	TRBV7-2	TRBJ2-1	many	CASSPSGGAYNEQFF	TGTGCCAGCAGCCCCTCGGGGGGGGCCTACAATGAGCAGTTCTTC
-	TRBV27	TRBJ1-5	few	CASSQASGSGSSQHF	TGTGCCAGCAGTCAGGCATCAGGGTCAGGGTCGTCCCAGCATTTT
-	TRBV9	TRBJ2-7	-	CASSPSVAPYNEQYF	TGTGCCAGCAGTCCCTCCGTGGCCCCCTACAATGAGCAGTACTTC
-	TRBV27	TRBJ1-4	many	CASSFSYLGGNEKLFF	TGTGCCAGCAGTTTCTCCTACCTAGGCGGTAATGAAAAACTGTTTTTT
-	TRBV6-2/TRBV6-3	TRBJ2-5	many	CASSYSKGDTRAQETQYF	TGTGCCAGCAGTTACTCGAAAGGTGACACCAGAGCTCAAGAGACCCAGTACTTC
TRBD2	TRBV12-3/TRBV12-4	TRBJ2-5	many	CASKTGTSNQETQYF	TGTGCCAGCAAAACCGGGACTAGCAACCAAGAGACCCAGTACTTC
-	TRBV7-2	TRBJ2-3	many	CASSVRDLSRDTQYF	TGTGCCAGCAGCGTCCGGGACTTGTCGAGAGATACGCAGTATTTT
TRBD2	TRBV5-1	TRBJ2-5	-	CASSLALIAGGQETQYF	TGCGCCAGCAGCTTGGCCCTTATAGCGGGGGGTCAAGAGACCCAGTACTTC
TRBD2	TRBV4-1	TRBJ2-1	-	CASSQDAAGGLNSYNEQFF	TGCGCCAGCAGCCAAGATGCAGCGGGGGGCCTAAACTCCTACAATGAGCAGTTCTTC
-	TRBV6-5	TRBJ2-6	-	CASKGVGANVLTF	TGTGCCAGTAAAGGGGTCGGGGCCAACGTCCTGACTTTC
-	TRBV20-1	TRBJ2-7	-	CSAREGTRVEAQYF	TGCAGTGCTAGAGAGGGGACAAGGGTAGAGGCCCAGTACTTC
TRBD1	TRBV20-1	TRBJ2-3	many	CSAPDRGRLHTQYF	TGCAGTGCTCCCGACAGGGGGCGATTACATACGCAGTATTTT
-	TRBV7-9	TRBJ2-2	few	CASSLAAGNTGELFF	TGTGCCAGCAGCTTAGCGGCCGGTAACACCGGGGAGCTGTTTTTT
TRBD2	TRBV12-3/TRBV12-4	TRBJ2-7	-	CASNTSGRRRNEQYF	TGTGCCAGCAATACTAGCGGGAGACGCAGGAACGAGCAGTACTTC
-	TRBV12-3/TRBV12-4	TRBJ2-3	-	CASSLGAVRADTQYF	TGTGCCAGCAGCCTAGGGGCAGTCAGAGCAGATACGCAGTATTTT
-	TRBV21-1	TRBJ2-3	-	CASSKAGGGRGTDTQYF	TGTGCCAGCAGCAAAGCCGGGGGGGGGCGCGGCACAGATACGCAGTATTTT
TRBD1	TRBV9	TRBJ2-1	many	CASSGQGPSSYNEQFF	TGTGCCAGCAGCGGACAGGGGCCGAGCTCCTACAATGAGCAGTTCTTC
-	TRBV2	TRBJ2-7	many	CASSVQGSGEQYF	TGTGCCAGCAGTGTACAGGGTTCGGGAGAGCAGTACTTC
-	TRBV3-1	TRBJ1-2	many	CASSQGQPRRYGYTF	TGTGCCAGCAGCCAAGGGCAGCCTAGGCGCTATGGCTACACCTTC
-	TRBV11-2	TRBJ1-1	-	CASSFTGQSNTEAFF	TGTGCCAGCAGCTTTACAGGGCAATCGAACACTGAAGCTTTCTTT
-	TRBV27	TRBJ2-1	-	CASSLPTRGGFNQQFF	TGTGCCAGCAGTTTACCAACTAGAGGGGGATTCAATCAGCAGTTCTTC
TRBD2	TRBV6-2/TRBV6-3	TRBJ2-6	many	CASSYRRGEGFSGANVLTF	TGTGCCAGCAGTTACAGACGGGGGGAGGGTTTCTCTGGGGCCAACGTCCTGACTTTC
-	TRBV28	TRBJ1-5	few	CASSLMRNNQPQHF	TGTGCCAGCAGTTTAATGAGAAACAATCAGCCCCAGCATTTT
-	TRBV7-9	TRBJ2-7	many	CASSLGAGSSYEQYF	TGTGCCAGCAGCTTAGGTGCAGGGTCATCCTACGAGCAGTACTTC
-	TRBV20-1	TRBJ2-6	many	CSVGRSSGANVLTF	TGCAGTGTCGGGCGATCCTCTGGGGCCAACGTCCTGACTTTC
-	TRBV12-3/TRBV12-4	TRBJ2-2	few	CASTPIGGTGELFF	TGTGCCAGCACTCCCATAGGAGGCACCGGGGAGCTGTTTTTT
-	TRBV6-2/TRBV6-3	TRBJ2-5	many	CASGSTYKTQYF	TGTGCCAGCGGATCGACCTACAAGACCCAGTACTTC
TRBD2	TRBV11-2	TRBJ2-7	many	CASSLVYSGGANEQYF	TGTGCCAGCAGCTTAGTTTATAGCGGGGGGGCCAACGAGCAGTACTTC
TRBD2	TRBV7-2	TRBJ2-3	many	CASSFSGGRSDTQYF	TGTGCCAGCAGCTTCAGCGGGGGGAGGTCAGATACGCAGTATTTT
TRBD1	TRBV6-1	TRBJ1-2	-	CASREGTVPYGYTF	TGTGCCAGCAGGGAAGGGACAGTCCCCTATGGCTACACCTTC
TRBD1	TRBV6-6	TRBJ2-1	few	CASAAGQGSYNEQFF	TGTGCCAGCGCAGCTGGACAGGGGTCCTACAATGAGCAGTTCTTC
-	TRBV2	TRBJ2-7	-	CASSEREVRGYEQYF	TGTGCCAGCAGTGAAAGAGAGGTCAGGGGCTACGAGCAGTACTTC
-	TRBV20-1	TRBJ2-2	-	CSAGKGRGTGELFF	TGCAGTGCCGGCAAGGGCAGGGGCACCGGGGAGCTGTTTTTT
-	TRBV12-3/TRBV12-4	TRBJ1-2	few	CASSFVLGYGYTF	TGTGCCAGCAGTTTTGTGTTAGGCTATGGCTACACCTTC
-	TRBV3-1	TRBJ2-3	many	CASSQVGDTQYF	TGTGCCAGCAGCCAAGTCGGGGATACGCAGTATTTT
-	TRBV7-2	TRBJ1-1	-	CASSLGGGLGIEAFF	TGTGCCAGCAGCTTAGGGGGAGGGCTGGGCATTGAAGCTTTCTTT
-	TRBV19	TRBJ2-7	-	CASSEEGSYEQYF	TGTGCCAGTAGTGAGGAGGGGTCCTACGAGCAGTACTTC
-	TRBV6-5	TRBJ2-1	-	CASTGPGQRTYNEQFF	TGTGCCAGCACGGGCCCTGGGCAAAGGACCTACAATGAGCAGTTCTTC
-	TRBV7-2	TRBJ1-4	many	CASSLRQREKLFF	TGTGCCAGCAGCTTACGTCAGAGGGAAAAACTGTTTTTT
TRBD2	TRBV29-1	TRBJ2-3	many	CSVVAGGPVDTQYF	TGCAGCGTAGTAGCGGGGGGGCCGGTAGATACGCAGTATTTT
TRBD1	TRBV11-2	TRBJ2-2	-	CASSLTGVRTGELFF	TGTGCCAGCAGTTTGACAGGGGTTAGGACCGGGGAGCTGTTTTTT